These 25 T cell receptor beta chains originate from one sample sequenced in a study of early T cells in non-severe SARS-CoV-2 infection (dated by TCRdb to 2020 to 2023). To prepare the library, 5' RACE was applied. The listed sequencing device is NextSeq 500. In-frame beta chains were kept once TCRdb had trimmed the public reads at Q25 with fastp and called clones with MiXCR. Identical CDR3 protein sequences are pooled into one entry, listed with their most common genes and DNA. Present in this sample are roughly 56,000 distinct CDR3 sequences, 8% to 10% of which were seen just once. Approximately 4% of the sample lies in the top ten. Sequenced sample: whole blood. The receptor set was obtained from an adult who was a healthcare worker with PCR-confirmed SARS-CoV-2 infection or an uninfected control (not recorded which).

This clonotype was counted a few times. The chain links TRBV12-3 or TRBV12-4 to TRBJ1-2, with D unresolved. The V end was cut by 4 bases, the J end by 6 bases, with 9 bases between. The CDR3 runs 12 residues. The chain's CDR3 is CASSSRVDGYTF. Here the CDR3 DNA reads TGTGCCAGCAGTTCTCGGGTCGATGGCTACACCTTC.

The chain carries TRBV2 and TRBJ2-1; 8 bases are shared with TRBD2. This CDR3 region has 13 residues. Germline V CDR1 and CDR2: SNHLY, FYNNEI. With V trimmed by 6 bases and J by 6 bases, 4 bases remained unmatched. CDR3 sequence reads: CASRAGEVNEQFF. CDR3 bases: TGTGCCAGCAGAGCGGGAGAGGTCAATGAGCAGTTCTTC.

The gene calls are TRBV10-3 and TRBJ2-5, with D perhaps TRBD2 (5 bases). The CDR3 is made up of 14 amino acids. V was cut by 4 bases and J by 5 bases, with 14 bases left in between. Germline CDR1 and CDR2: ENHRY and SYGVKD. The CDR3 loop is CAISAARGGETQYF. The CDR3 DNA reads TGTGCCATCAGTGCCGCTAGAGGAGGCGAGACCCAGTACTTC.

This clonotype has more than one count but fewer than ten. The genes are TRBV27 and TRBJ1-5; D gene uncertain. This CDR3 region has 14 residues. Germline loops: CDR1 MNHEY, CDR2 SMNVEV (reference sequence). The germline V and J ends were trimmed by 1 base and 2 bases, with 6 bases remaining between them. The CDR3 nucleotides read TGTGCCAGCAGTTTATTCGGCGGCAATCAGCCCCAGCATTTT. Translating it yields CASSLFGGNQPQHF.

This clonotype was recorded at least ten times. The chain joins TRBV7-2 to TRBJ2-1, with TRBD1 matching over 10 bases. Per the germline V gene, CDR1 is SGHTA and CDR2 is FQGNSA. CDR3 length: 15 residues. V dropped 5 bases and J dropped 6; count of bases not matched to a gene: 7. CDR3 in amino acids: CASSTRDRGSNEQFF. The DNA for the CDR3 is TGTGCCAGCAGCACCAGGGACAGGGGTAGCAATGAGCAGTTCTTC.

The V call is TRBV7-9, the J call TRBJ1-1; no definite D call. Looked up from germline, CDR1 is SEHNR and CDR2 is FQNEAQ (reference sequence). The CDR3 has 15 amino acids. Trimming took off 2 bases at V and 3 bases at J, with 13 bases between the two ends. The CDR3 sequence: CASSLRRGKYTEAFF. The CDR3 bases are TGTGCCAGCAGCTTAAGGCGAGGGAAGTACACTGAAGCTTTCTTT.

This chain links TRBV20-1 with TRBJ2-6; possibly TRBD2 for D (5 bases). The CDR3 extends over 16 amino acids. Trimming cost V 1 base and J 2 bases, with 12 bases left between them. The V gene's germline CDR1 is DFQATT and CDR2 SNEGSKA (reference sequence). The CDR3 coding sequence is TGCAGTGCTAGAGTCCCGGGGTCCACTGGGGCCAACGTCCTGACTTTC. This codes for CSARVPGSTGANVLTF.

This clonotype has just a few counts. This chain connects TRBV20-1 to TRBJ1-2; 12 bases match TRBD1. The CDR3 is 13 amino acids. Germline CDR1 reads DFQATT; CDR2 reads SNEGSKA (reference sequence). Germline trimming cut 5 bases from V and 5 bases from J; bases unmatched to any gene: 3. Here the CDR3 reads CSALGQGAYGYTF. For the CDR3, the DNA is TGCAGTGCTTTGGGACAGGGGGCTTATGGCTACACCTTC.

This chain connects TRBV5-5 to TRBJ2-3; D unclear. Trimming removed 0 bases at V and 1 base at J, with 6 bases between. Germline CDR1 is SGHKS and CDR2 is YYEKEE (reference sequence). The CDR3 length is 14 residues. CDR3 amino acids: CASSLDGGTDTQYF. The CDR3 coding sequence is TGTGCCAGCAGCTTGGACGGAGGCACAGATACGCAGTATTTT.

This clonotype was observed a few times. CDR3: CATSDLGQPPNYGYTF. The CDR3 DNA reads as TGTGCCACCAGTGATTTGGGACAGCCTCCTAACTATGGCTACACCTTC. The V call is TRBV24-1, the J call TRBJ1-2; TRBD1 is a possible D gene (6 bases). Germline CDR1 and CDR2: KGHDR and SFDVKD. Trimming cost V 0 bases and J 0 bases, with 10 bases left between them. This CDR3 is 16 amino acids long.

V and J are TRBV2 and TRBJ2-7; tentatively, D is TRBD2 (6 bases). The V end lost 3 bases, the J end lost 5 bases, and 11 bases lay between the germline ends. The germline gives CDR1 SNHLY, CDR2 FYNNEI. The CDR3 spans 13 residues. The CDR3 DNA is TGTGCCAGCAGTGATAGGGAGGTAAACGAGCAGTACTTC. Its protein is CASSDREVNEQYF.

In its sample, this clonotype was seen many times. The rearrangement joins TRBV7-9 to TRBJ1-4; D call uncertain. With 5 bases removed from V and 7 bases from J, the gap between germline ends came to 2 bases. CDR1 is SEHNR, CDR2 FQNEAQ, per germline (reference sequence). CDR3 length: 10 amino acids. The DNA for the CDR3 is TGTGCCAGCAGCGGTGAAAAACTGTTTTTT. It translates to CASSGEKLFF.

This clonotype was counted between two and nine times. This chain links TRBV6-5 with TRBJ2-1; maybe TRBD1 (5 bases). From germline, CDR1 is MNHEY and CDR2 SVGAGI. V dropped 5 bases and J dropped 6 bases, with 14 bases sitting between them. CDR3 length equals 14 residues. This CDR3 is CASSRAGPSNEQFF. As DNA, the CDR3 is TGTGCCAGCAGTCGGGCAGGGCCCTCCAATGAGCAGTTCTTC.

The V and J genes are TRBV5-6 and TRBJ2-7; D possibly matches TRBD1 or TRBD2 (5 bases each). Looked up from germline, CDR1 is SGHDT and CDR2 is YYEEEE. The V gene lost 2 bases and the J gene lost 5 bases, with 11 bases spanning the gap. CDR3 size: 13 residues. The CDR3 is CASSFPGSDEQYF. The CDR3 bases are TGTGCCAGCAGCTTCCCAGGGAGCGACGAGCAGTACTTC.

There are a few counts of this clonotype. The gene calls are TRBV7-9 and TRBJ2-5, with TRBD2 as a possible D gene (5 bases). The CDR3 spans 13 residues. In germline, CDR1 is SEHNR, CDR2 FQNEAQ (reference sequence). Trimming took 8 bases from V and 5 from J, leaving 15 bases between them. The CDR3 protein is CASEGTRRETQYF. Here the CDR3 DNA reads TGTGCCAGCGAGGGTACCCGCCGGGAGACCCAGTACTTC.

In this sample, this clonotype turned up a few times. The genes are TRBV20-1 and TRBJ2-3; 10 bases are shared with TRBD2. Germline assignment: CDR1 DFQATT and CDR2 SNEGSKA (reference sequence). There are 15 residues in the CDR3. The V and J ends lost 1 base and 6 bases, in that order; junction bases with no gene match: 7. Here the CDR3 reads CSARVSGGARDTQYF. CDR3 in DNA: TGCAGTGCTAGAGTCAGCGGGGGGGCCCGCGATACGCAGTATTTT.

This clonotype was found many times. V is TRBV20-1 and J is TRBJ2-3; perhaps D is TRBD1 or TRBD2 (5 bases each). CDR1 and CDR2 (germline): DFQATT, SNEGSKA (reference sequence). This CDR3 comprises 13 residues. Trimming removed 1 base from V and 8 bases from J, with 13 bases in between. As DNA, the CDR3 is TGCAGTGCTAGAGTAGGGGTGAGGGGTACGCAGTATTTT. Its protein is CSARVGVRGTQYF.

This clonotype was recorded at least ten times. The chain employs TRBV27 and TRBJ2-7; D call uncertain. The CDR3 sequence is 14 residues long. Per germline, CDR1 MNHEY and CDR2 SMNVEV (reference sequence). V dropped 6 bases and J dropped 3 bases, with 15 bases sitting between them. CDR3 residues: CASSLTPISYEQYF. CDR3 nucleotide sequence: TGTGCCAGCAGCCTTACCCCAATCAGCTACGAGCAGTACTTC.

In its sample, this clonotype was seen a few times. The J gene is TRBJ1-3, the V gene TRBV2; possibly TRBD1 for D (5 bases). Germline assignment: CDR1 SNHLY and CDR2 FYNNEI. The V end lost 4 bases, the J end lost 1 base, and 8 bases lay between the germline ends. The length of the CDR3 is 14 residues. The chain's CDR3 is CASSGDGSGNTIYF. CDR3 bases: TGTGCCAGCAGTGGGGACGGGTCTGGAAACACCATATATTTT.

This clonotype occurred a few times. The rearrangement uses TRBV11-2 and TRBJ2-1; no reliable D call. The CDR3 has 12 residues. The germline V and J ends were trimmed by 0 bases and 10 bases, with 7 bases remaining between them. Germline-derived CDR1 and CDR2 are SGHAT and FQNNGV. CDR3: CASSLESMEQFF. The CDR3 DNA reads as TGTGCCAGCAGCTTAGAGTCCATGGAGCAGTTCTTC. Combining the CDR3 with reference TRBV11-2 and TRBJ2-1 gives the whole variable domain EAGVAQSPRYKIIEKRQSVAFWCNPISGHATLYWYQQILGQGPKLLIQFQNNGVVDDSQLPKDRFSAERLKGVDSTLKIQPAKLEDSAVYLCASSLESMEQFFGPGTRLTVL.

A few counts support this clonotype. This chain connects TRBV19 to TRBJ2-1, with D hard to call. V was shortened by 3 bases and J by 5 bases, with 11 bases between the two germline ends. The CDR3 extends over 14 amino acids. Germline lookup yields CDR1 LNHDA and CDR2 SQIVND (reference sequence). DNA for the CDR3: TGTGCCAGTAGTATCTCCCCATGGAACAATGAGCAGTTCTTC. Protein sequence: CASSISPWNNEQFF.

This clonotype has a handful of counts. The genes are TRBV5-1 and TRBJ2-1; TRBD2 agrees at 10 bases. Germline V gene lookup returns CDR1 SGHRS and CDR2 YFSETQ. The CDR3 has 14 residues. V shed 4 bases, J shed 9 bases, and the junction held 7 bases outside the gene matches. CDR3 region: CASSTSGNRGEQFF. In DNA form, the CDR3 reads TGCGCCAGCAGCACTAGCGGGAACAGGGGTGAGCAGTTCTTC. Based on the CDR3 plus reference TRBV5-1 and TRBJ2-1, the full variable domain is KAGVTQTPRYLIKTRGQQVTLSCSPISGHRSVSWYQQTPGQGLQFLFEYFSETQRNKGNFPGRFSGRQFSNSRSEMNVSTLELGDSALYLCASSTSGNRGEQFFGPGTRLTVL.

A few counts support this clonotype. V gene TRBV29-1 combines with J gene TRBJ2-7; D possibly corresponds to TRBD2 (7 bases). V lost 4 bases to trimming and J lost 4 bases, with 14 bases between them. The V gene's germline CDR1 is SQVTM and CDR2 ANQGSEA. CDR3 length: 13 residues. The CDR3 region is CSVVQAGAYEQYF. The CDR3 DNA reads TGCAGCGTTGTGCAGGCGGGGGCTTACGAGCAGTACTTC.

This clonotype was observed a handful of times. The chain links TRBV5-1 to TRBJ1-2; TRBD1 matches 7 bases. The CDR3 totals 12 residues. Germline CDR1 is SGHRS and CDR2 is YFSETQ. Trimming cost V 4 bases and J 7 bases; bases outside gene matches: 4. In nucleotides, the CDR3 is TGCGCCAGCAGCGTGGGACAGAGTGGCTACACCTTC. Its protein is CASSVGQSGYTF. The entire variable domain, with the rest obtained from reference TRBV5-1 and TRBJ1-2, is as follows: KAGVTQTPRYLIKTRGQQVTLSCSPISGHRSVSWYQQTPGQGLQFLFEYFSETQRNKGNFPGRFSGRQFSNSRSEMNVSTLELGDSALYLCASSVGQSGYTFGSGTRLTVV.

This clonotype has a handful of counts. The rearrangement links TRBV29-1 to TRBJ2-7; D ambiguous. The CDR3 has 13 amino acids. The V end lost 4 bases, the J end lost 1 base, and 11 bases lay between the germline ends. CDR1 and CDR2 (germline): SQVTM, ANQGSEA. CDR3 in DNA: TGCAGCGTTGGCTCATCCCCTTCCTACGAGCAGTACTTC. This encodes CSVGSSPSYEQYF.